This T cell receptor (beta chain) is drawn from a study of blood T cell repertoires in COVID-19. As for the study in general: COVID-19 samples, acute and convalescent, were from the United States, Italy and Spain. PBMCs, B-cell-depleted T cells, or T cells provided the cDNA or gDNA that made up the material.

Unmatched junction bases numbered 5, after V lost 0 bases and J lost 5 bases. CDR1 SGHRS and CDR2 YFSETQ come from the germline V gene. The length of the CDR3 is 15 residues. Generated by immunoSEQ multiplex PCR, the TCRdb table keeps only in-frame clones and is missing some. This sample has 430,000 or so clones, with 70% to 90% found just once. The Seattle site enrolled patients during active infection and followed them longitudinally. V is TRBV5-1 and J is TRBJ2-1, with 7 bases aligning to TRBD2. This TCR derives from a man aged 18 to 30 with COVID-19, enrolled during active disease. The sample was peripheral blood. This CDR3 is CASSLGLAENNEQFF. Here the CDR3 DNA reads TGCGCCAGCAGCTTGGGGCTAGCGGAGAACAATGAGCAGTTCTTC. Together with reference TRBV5-1 and TRBJ2-1, the CDR3 gives the full variable domain: KAGVTQTPRYLIKTRGQQVTLSCSPISGHRSVSWYQQTPGQGLQFLFEYFSETQRNKGNFPGRFSGRQFSNSRSEMNVSTLELGDSALYLCASSLGLAENNEQFFGPGTRLTVL.